This is a list of T cell receptor beta chains from one sample in a study of T cells in localized non-small cell lung cancer. Produced via immunoSEQ multiplex PCR; TCRdb's table is partial and in-frame only. The data show fewer than 100,000 clones, with 80% seen just once and roughly 9% held by the top ten. Source: peripheral blood, taken before any cancer treatment. The receptors here all came from a female donor older than 55 with stage I lung adenocarcinoma. CDR3s include the opening cysteine and the closing phenylalanine or tryptophan. A D gene is named only where the DNA matches it firmly. Not every row has a clone size; where given, it reads once, few, many or a size class.

>TRBV11-1|.|.|16|TRBJ1-3
TGTGCCAGCAGCTTTTCTCGACAGAGCTCTGGAAACACCATATATTTT
CASSFSRQSSGNTIYF
>TRBV19|TRBD1|.|15|TRBJ1-1
TGTGCCAGTACCGTGACAGGGGGCTTTTACACTGAAGCTTTCTTT
CASTVTGGFYTEAFF
>TRBV15|TRBD1|.|14|TRBJ1-3
TGTGCCACCAGCGAAGGGGGCATCGGAAACACCATATATTTT
CATSEGGIGNTIYF
>TRBV7-2|.|.|14|TRBJ1-1
TGTGCCAGCAGCTTTGGGTGGAAGGGCACTGAAGCTTTCTTT
CASSFGWKGTEAFF
>TRBV27|TRBD1|few|14|TRBJ1-2
TGTGCCAGCAGCCGGGGACAGTCCTCAAGGGGCTACACCTTC
CASSRGQSSRGYTF
>TRBV19|.|few|12|TRBJ1-5
TGTGCCACTACATCAGGGCTCGGTCCCCAGCATTTT
CATTSGLGPQHF
>TRBV6-4|TRBD2|.|15|TRBJ2-1
TGTGCCAGCAGCAGAAGCGGGAGGGCTGGCGATGAGCAGTTCTTC
CASSRSGRAGDEQFF
>TRBV7-8|.|.|15|TRBJ1-2
TGTGCCAGCAGCATAAGGGGGATTACTAACTATGGCTACACCTTC
CASSIRGITNYGYTF
>TRBV7-2|.|.|16|TRBJ2-1
TGTGCCAGCAGCTTAGGGGGCCCTAGACAGCGAGATGAGCAGTTCTTC
CASSLGGPRQRDEQFF
>TRBV6-1|.|once|13|TRBJ1-1
TGTGCCAGCAGTGAAGGGGGTGTCACTGAAGCTTTCTTT
CASSEGGVTEAFF
>TRBV30|.|.|17|TRBJ2-7
TGTGCCTGGGCCCGACTGGGGTGGCGGGCCGGGTCCTACGAGCAGTACTTC
CAWARLGWRAGSYEQYF
>TRBV28|.|.|15|TRBJ1-2
TGTGCCAGCAGCGAGCGACGGGCCCCTAACTATGGCTACACCTTC
CASSERRAPNYGYTF
>TRBV29-1|TRBD1|.|13|TRBJ1-1
TGCAGCGTTTTCCGACAGGGGAGGACTGAAGCTTTCTTT
CSVFRQGRTEAFF
>TRBV28|TRBD2|.|14|TRBJ2-5
TGTGCCAGCAGTTCTAACCTAGCGGAAGAGACCCAGTACTTC
CASSSNLAEETQYF
>TRBV5-1|.|.|14|TRBJ2-3
TGCGCCAGCGGGAGGAGCTCTAGCACAGATACGCAGTATTTT
CASGRSSSTDTQYF
>TRBV21-1|.|.|16|TRBJ1-1
TGTGCCAGCAGCACAAGGGGGGGTAGGCCGAACACTGAAGCTTTCTTT
CASSTRGGRPNTEAFF
>TRBV4-2|.|.|14|TRBJ2-2
TGTGCCAGCAGCCAAGTAGGTATCACCGGGGAGCTGTTTTTT
CASSQVGITGELFF
>TRBV7-6|.|.|16|TRBJ1-1
TGTGCCAGCAGCCCATATTCGGGGCCCGGTTTCACTGAAGCTTTCTTT
CASSPYSGPGFTEAFF
>TRBV6-1|TRBD1|.|14|TRBJ2-7
TGTGCCAGCAGTACCAGACAGGGGTTCGGCGAGCAGTACTTC
CASSTRQGFGEQYF
>TRBV5-1|TRBD1|.|16|TRBJ1-4
TGCGCCAGCAGCCGGGACAGGGGAACAACTAATGAAAAACTGTTTTTT
CASSRDRGTTNEKLFF
>TRBV19|.|.|13|TRBJ2-7
TGTGCCTGTAGGAGAACGAGCACCCACGAGCAGTACTTC
CACRRTSTHEQYF
>TRBV6-6|.|medium-sized|9|TRBJ1-6
TGTGCCAGCTCCCGACCCCTCCACTTT
CASSRPLHF
>TRBV2|.|medium-sized|13|TRBJ2-1
TGTGCCAGCAGTGATAGCTCGTACAATGAGCAGTTCTTC
CASSDSSYNEQFF
>TRBV30|TRBD1|.|14|TRBJ2-1
TGTGCCTGGAGTGTCGGAACAGGGGACAATGAGCAGTTCTTC
CAWSVGTGDNEQFF
>TRBV7-3|.|.|15|TRBJ2-3
TGTGCCAGCAGCTTAATGGGGGTAGGCGGAGATACGCAGTATTTT
CASSLMGVGGDTQYF
>TRBV28|.|.|15|TRBJ2-1
TGTGCCAGCCTAAGCCCCTTAGTCACAGGTAATGAGCAGTTCTTC
CASLSPLVTGNEQFF
>TRBV5-1|.|.|16|TRBJ1-2
TGCGCCAGCAGCTTGGCCACAGGAGGGCCCCTGGAAGGCTACACCTTC
CASSLATGGPLEGYTF
>TRBV5-6|.|.|15|TRBJ2-2
TGTGCCAGCAGCTTGGGGGGCAGGGCATCCGGGGAGCTGTTTTTT
CASSLGGRASGELFF
>TRBV5-6|.|.|14|TRBJ1-5
TGTGCCAGCAGCCACTATTACAGGGATCAGCCCCAGCATTTT
CASSHYYRDQPQHF
>TRBV7-2|TRBD2|.|14|TRBJ2-1
TGTGCCAGCAGAGGAGCGGGAAGAGGGAATGAGCAGTTCTTC
CASRGAGRGNEQFF
>TRBV5-8|TRBD1|.|17|TRBJ2-6
TGTGCCAGCAGCTTAGGACAGGGGGCGTCTGGGGCCAACGTCCTGACTTTC
CASSLGQGASGANVLTF
>TRBV5-4|.|medium-sized|12|TRBJ2-7
TGTGCCAGCAGTCTAGACGGCTACGAGCAGTACTTC
CASSLDGYEQYF
>TRBV7-5|.|.|13|TRBJ2-3
TGTGCCAGGCCCGACTCTAGCACAGATACGCAGTATTTT
CARPDSSTDTQYF
>TRBV29-1|.|.|14|TRBJ1-1
TGCAGCGTTAAGAAGACAGAAGCGAACACTGAAGCTTTCTTT
CSVKKTEANTEAFF
>TRBV9|.|.|18|TRBJ2-1
TGTGCCAGCAGCCATCGGTTGGGAGCGGCGAGCTCCTACAATGAGCAGTTCTTC
CASSHRLGAASSYNEQFF
>TRBV28|.|few|15|TRBJ1-5
TGTGCCAGCAGTCAACCCGGGACCTCCAATCAGCCCCAGCATTTT
CASSQPGTSNQPQHF
>TRBV6-5|.|.|12|TRBJ2-1
TGTGCCAGCAGGGAGGGTGTGGGTGAGCAGTTCTTC
CASREGVGEQFF
>TRBV4-2|.|.|13|TRBJ2-7
TGTGCCAGCAGCCAAGCCAGGGGCTACGAGCAGTACTTC
CASSQARGYEQYF
>TRBV9|.|once|14|TRBJ2-5
TGTGCCAGCAGCGTAGGTCGGCGGGAAGAGACCCAGTACTTC
CASSVGRREETQYF
>TRBV14|.|few|13|TRBJ1-2
TGTGCCAGCAGCCAAGCAGGGGACTATGGCTACACCTTC
CASSQAGDYGYTF
>TRBV28|.|.|15|TRBJ1-5
TGTGCCAGCAGTTTATTATCGGGTTACAATCAGCCCCAGCATTTT
CASSLLSGYNQPQHF
>TRBV7-2|.|.|15|TRBJ2-7
TGTGCCAGCAGCCGAACCGCCGGGACATCAGGGGAGCAGTACTTC
CASSRTAGTSGEQYF
>TRBV27|TRBD2|.|17|TRBJ2-1
TGTGCCAGCAGTTTCAGGACTAGCGCCCGCTCCTACAATGAGCAGTTCTTC
CASSFRTSARSYNEQFF
>TRBV11-2|.|.|12|TRBJ1-1
TGTGCCAGCAGCTACCGGACACCTGACGCTTTCTTT
CASSYRTPDAFF
>TRBV19|.|.|13|TRBJ1-1
TGTGCCAGTAGTATTACGGGGACAAATGAAGCTTTCTTT
CASSITGTNEAFF
>TRBV5-1|TRBD2|.|15|TRBJ2-1
TGCGCCAGCAGTCCGGCGGGGGGGAACTACAATGAGCAGTTCTTC
CASSPAGGNYNEQFF
>TRBV5-1|TRBD1|.|15|TRBJ1-6
TGCGCCAGCAGCCTCGGGACAGGGAATAATTCACCCCTCCACTTT
CASSLGTGNNSPLHF
>TRBV4-2|.|.|14|TRBJ2-2
TGTGCCAGCAGCCAAGATCTGGGATCCGGGGAGCTGTTTTTT
CASSQDLGSGELFF
>TRBV9|TRBD1|.|14|TRBJ1-3
TGTGCCAGCAGCGCCGGGACAGGTGGAAACACCATATATTTT
CASSAGTGGNTIYF
>TRBV11-2|.|.|16|TRBJ2-1
TGTGCCAGCAGCGTAGAGTCCGGGAGTTCCTACAATGAGCAGTTCTTC
CASSVESGSSYNEQFF
>TRBV10-2|TRBD2|.|16|TRBJ2-7
TGCGCCAGCAGTGAACGGACTAGCGGGGAGGGCAACGAGCAGTACTTC
CASSERTSGEGNEQYF
>TRBV6-1|TRBD1|few|13|TRBJ2-7
TGTGCCAGCAGTGAGTGGACAGGGGGCGAGCAGTACTTC
CASSEWTGGEQYF
>TRBV5-4|TRBD1|.|15|TRBJ1-2
TGTGCCAGCAGCTTACCCGGGACAGGGTTTTCGGTCTACACCTTC
CASSLPGTGFSVYTF
>TRBV6-6|.|.|13|TRBJ2-7
TGTGCCAGCACCCCCACACCCCCCCTCGAGCAGTACTTC
CASTPTPPLEQYF